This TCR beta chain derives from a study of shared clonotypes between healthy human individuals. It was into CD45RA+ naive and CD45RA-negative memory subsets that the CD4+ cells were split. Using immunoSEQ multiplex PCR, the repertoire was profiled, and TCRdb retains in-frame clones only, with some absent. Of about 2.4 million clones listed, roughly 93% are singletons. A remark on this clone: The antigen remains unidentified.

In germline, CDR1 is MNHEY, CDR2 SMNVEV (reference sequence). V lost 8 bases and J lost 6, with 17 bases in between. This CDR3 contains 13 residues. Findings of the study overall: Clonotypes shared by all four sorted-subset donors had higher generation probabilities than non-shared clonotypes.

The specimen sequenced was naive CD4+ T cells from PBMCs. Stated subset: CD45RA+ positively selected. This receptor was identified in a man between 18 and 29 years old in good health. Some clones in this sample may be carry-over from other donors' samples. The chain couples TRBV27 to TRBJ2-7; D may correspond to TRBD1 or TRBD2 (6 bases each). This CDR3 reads CASGLRGRTEQYF. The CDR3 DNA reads TGTGCCAGCGGCCTCCGGGGGCGTACCGAGCAGTACTTC.